Given below is one T cell receptor (beta chain) in context. Its specificity is unknown. RNA extraction was followed by reverse transcription into cDNA, which acted as the sequencing template. Assay used: immunoSEQ multiplex PCR; TCRdb lists only in-frame clones, some missing. Here the sample spans approximately 200,000 clones, 60% being singletons. Treatment in this sample: oral pan-JAK inhibitor, 5-10 mg twice daily. Alopecia areata patients provided lesional scalp punch biopsies and peripheral blood. This sample stems from a study of CD8+ T cells in alopecia areata. Study at large: Treated patients received oral tofacitinib, 5 to 10 mg twice daily.

CDR3 size: 16 residues. V trimming: 10 bases; J trimming: 2 bases; junction bases outside the gene matches: 13. Study observations and caveats: It was lesional scalp, especially alopecia totalis/universalis, that showed higher clonality than normal scalp.

The chain employs TRBV23-1 and TRBJ1-5, with 8 nucleotides matching TRBD1. Being an ORF, TRBV23-1 has a function that is uncertain. This TCR came from a human donor with alopecia areata. The starting material was CD4+ T cells sorted from blood, obtained at week 4, from a patient treated with tofacitinib. The DNA for the CDR3 is TGCGCCAACGGGGGGGCAGGGGGCTTGGGCAATCAGCCCCAGCATTTT. The encoded protein is CANGGAGGLGNQPQHF.